One and the same sample provided the 9 T cell receptor beta chains below, sequenced in a study of vaccination effects on CD4 cells after COVID-19. The ViraFEST assay expanded antigen-specific CD4+ T cells with viral peptide pools before sequencing. When ten to eleven days of culture had elapsed, CD4+ T cells were isolated. Infection dated between March and December 2020, before the Alpha, Beta and Delta variants reached the United States. No antigen has been assigned to these receptors. Sequencing was performed with immunoSEQ multiplex PCR; in TCRdb, only in-frame clones are kept and a portion is missing. The sample has roughly 25,000 clones; 78% are singletons. Source: CD4+ T cells from PBMCs cultured with HCoV-NL63 spike peptides, taken before COVID-19 vaccination. The source is a human donor who had a prior SARS-CoV-2 infection.

This chain joins TRBV30 and TRBJ1-1; D call uncertain. The germline gives CDR1 GTSNPN, CDR2 SVGIG (reference sequence). Trimming cost V 8 bases and J 8 bases, with 15 bases left between them. The CDR3 length is 11 residues. CDR3: CARLEWSEAFF. DNA of the CDR3: TGTGCCCGCCTGGAGTGGTCCGAAGCTTTCTTT.

The rearrangement joins TRBV6-5 to TRBJ2-7; D not certain. The germline V gene has CDR1 MNHEY and CDR2 SVGAGI. V shed 5 bases and J shed 2 bases, with 13 bases lying between them. CDR3 length: 14 residues. Here the CDR3 DNA reads TGTGCCAGCAGTCCCACGTTTGATCCCTACGAGCAGTACTTC. Its protein is CASSPTFDPYEQYF.

This chain uses TRBV7-8 with TRBJ1-2; a possible D gene is TRBD1 (5 bases). V dropped 1 base and J dropped 4 bases, with 10 bases sitting between them. The CDR3 extends over 14 amino acids. The germline V gene encodes CDR1 SGHVS and CDR2 FQNEAQ. The CDR3 spells CASSLDAGSYGYTF. In DNA, the CDR3 is TGTGCCAGCAGCTTAGATGCAGGGTCCTATGGCTACACCTTC.

The chain links TRBV6-6 to TRBJ2-4; the D gene is possibly TRBD1 (7 bases). Trimming removed 5 bases from V and 2 bases from J, with 19 bases in between. The CDR3 consists of 17 residues. Germline values: CDR1 MNHNY, CDR2 SVGAGI (reference sequence). This chain's CDR3 is CASSRERQGGTKNIQYF. The CDR3 nucleotides read TGTGCCAGCAGTCGAGAACGACAGGGAGGTACCAAAAACATTCAGTACTTC.

This clone was observed a few times. This chain joins TRBV28 and TRBJ2-3; 9 bases match TRBD1. Germline loops: CDR1 MDHEN, CDR2 SYDVKM. V gave up 2 bases and J gave up 5 bases; unmatched junction bases: 11. The CDR3 has 17 residues. This chain's CDR3 is CASSLSYIRTGEDTQYF. The CDR3 coding sequence is TGTGCCAGCAGTTTAAGTTATATTCGGACAGGGGAAGATACGCAGTATTTT.

The rearrangement links TRBV18 to TRBJ1-1, with D unresolved. The V gene lost 5 bases and the J gene lost 5 bases, with 15 bases spanning the gap. Germline CDR1 reads KGHSH; CDR2 reads LQKENI. The CDR3 has 14 residues. This CDR3 is CASSTNSYDTEAFF. CDR3 nucleotide sequence: TGTGCCAGCTCAACCAATTCATATGATACTGAAGCTTTCTTT.

This clone was detected only a few times. V gene TRBV19 combines with J gene TRBJ2-1; the D gene is possibly TRBD1 (5 bases). CDR3 length equals 15 residues. V was pared by 1 base and J by 7 bases, with 14 bases between. In germline, CDR1 is LNHDA, CDR2 SQIVND (reference sequence). The CDR3 sequence is CASSIAGLAGNEQFF. CDR3 bases: TGTGCCAGTAGTATAGCGGGTCTCGCAGGGAATGAGCAGTTCTTC. Full variable domain (outside the CDR3, taken from reference TRBV19 and TRBJ2-1): DGGITQSPKYLFRKEGQNVTLSCEQNLNHDAMYWYRQDPGQGLRLIYYSQIVNDFQKGDIAEGYSVSREKKESFPLTVTSAQKNPTAFYLCASSIAGLAGNEQFFGPGTRLTVL.

The CDR3 DNA is TGCAGCGTTCGAACTAGCGGGGGCAGCACAGATACGCAGTATTTT. Protein sequence: CSVRTSGGSTDTQYF. This chain joins TRBV29-1 and TRBJ2-3; 11 nucleotides match TRBD2. The CDR3 is 15 residues long. V trimming: 5 bases; J trimming: 0 bases; junction bases outside the gene matches: 4. Germline V CDR1 and CDR2: SQVTM, ANQGSEA.

The chain combines TRBV10-3 with TRBJ2-5; TRBD2 might be the D (5 bases). This CDR3 is built from 16 residues. Germline-derived CDR1 and CDR2 are ENHRY and SYGVKD. V was trimmed by 3 bases and J by 2 bases, leaving 16 bases between them. The DNA of the CDR3 is TGTGCCATCAGTGAAGGGAGAGGGAGTAATCAAGAGACCCAGTACTTC. Translation: CAISEGRGSNQETQYF.